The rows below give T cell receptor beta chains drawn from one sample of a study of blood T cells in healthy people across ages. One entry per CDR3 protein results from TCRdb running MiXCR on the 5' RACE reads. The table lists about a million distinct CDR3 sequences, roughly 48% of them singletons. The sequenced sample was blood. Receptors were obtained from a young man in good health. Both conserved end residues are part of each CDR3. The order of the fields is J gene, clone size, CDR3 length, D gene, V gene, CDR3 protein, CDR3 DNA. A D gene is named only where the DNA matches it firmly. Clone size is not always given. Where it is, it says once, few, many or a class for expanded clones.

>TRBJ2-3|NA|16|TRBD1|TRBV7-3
CASSLLGQGSADTQYF
TGTGCCAGCAGCTTATTAGGACAGGGCTCGGCAGATACGCAGTATTTT
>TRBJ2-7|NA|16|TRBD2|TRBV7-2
CASSRGTSGTSYEQYF
TGTGCCAGCAGCCGCGGGACTAGCGGAACCTCCTACGAGCAGTACTTC
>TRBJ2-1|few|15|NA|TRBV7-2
CASSRLPLQGDEQFF
TGTGCCAGCAGTCGCTTACCATTACAGGGTGATGAGCAGTTCTTC
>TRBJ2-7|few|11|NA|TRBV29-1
CSVEGLNEQYF
TGCAGCGTTGAAGGTCTCAACGAGCAGTACTTC
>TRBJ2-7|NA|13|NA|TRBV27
CASSVSGALEQYF
TGTGCCAGCAGTGTATCAGGAGCACTGGAGCAGTACTTC
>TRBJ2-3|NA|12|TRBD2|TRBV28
CASNKGLAGLYF
TGTGCCAGCAACAAGGGACTAGCGGGTTTGTATTTT
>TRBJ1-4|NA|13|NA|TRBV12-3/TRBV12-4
CASRSSGNEKLFF
TGTGCCAGCCGGTCGTCGGGGAATGAAAAACTGTTTTTT
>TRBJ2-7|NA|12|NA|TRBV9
CASNRGGYEQYF
TGTGCCAGCAACAGGGGAGGCTACGAGCAGTACTTC
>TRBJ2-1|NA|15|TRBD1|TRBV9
CASSEQGDPANEQFF
TGTGCCAGCAGCGAACAGGGGGATCCCGCCAATGAGCAGTTCTTC
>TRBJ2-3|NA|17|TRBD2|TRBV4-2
CASSPQLAGGSTDTQYF
TGTGCCAGCAGCCCACAACTAGCGGGGGGAAGCACAGATACGCAGTATTTT
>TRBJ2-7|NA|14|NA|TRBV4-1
CASSQVLRAGEQYF
TGCGCCAGCAGCCAAGTATTGAGGGCCGGGGAGCAGTACTTC
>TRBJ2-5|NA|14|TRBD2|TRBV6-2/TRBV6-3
CASRPRLAEETQYF
TGTGCCAGCAGACCCAGACTAGCGGAAGAGACCCAGTACTTC
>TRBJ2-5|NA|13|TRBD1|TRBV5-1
CASMQGAGETQYF
TGCGCCAGCATGCAGGGGGCAGGAGAGACCCAGTACTTC
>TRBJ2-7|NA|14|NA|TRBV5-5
CASSPELSAYEQYF
TGTGCCAGCAGCCCTGAACTCTCCGCCTACGAGCAGTACTTC
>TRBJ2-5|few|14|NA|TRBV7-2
CASSPRTYQETQYF
TGTGCCAGCAGCCCTAGGACGTACCAAGAGACCCAGTACTTC
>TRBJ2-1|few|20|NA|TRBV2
CASRTTTAKGGLSSYNEQFF
TGTGCCAGCAGAACAACTACTGCCAAGGGGGGCCTCAGCTCCTACAATGAGCAGTTCTTC
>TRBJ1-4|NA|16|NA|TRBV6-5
CASSFSPGEISEKLFF
TGTGCCAGCAGTTTCAGCCCAGGGGAGATTAGTGAAAAACTGTTTTTT
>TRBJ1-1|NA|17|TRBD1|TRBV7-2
CASSLGGTGSMDTEAFF
TGTGCCAGCAGCTTAGGCGGGACAGGGAGCATGGACACTGAAGCTTTCTTT
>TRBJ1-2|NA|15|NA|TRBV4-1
CASSQGPGAGYGYTF
TGCGCCAGCAGCCAAGGGCCAGGGGCGGGTTATGGCTACACCTTC
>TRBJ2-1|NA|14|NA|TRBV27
CASIGLGSYNEQFF
TGTGCCAGCATCGGGCTAGGCTCCTACAATGAGCAGTTCTTC
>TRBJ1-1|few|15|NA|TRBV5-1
CASSVQDPRFTEAFF
TGCGCCAGCAGCGTACAGGACCCTAGGTTCACTGAAGCTTTCTTT
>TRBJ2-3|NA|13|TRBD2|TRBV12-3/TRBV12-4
CASSWGRVDTQYF
TGTGCCAGCAGTTGGGGGAGGGTAGATACGCAGTATTTT
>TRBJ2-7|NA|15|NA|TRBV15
CATSVVQGGSYEQYF
TGTGCCACCAGCGTCGTCCAGGGGGGATCCTACGAGCAGTACTTC
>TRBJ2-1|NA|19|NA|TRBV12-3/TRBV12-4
CASSPRQVGGATRYNEQFF
TGTGCCAGCAGTCCCCGACAGGTTGGAGGGGCCACACGTTACAATGAGCAGTTCTTC
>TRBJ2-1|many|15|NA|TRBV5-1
CASSLDGGRYNEQFF
TGCGCCAGCAGCTTGGACGGGGGCCGCTACAATGAGCAGTTCTTC
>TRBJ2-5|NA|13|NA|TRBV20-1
CSAPRAPFQEQYF
TGCAGTGCCCCTAGGGCCCCCTTCCAGGAGCAGTACTTC
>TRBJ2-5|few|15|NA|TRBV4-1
CASSQEGLPQETQYF
TGCGCCAGCAGCCAAGAAGGGCTGCCCCAAGAGACCCAGTACTTC
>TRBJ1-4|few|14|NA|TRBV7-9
CASSSRETSEKLFF
TGTGCCAGCAGCTCACGGGAGACGAGTGAAAAACTGTTTTTT
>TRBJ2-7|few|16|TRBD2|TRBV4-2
CASSPRGSGGIYEQYF
TGTGCCAGCAGCCCCCGAGGTAGCGGGGGTATCTACGAGCAGTACTTC
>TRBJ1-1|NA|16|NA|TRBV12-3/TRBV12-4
CASSLGGGGPNTEAFF
TGTGCCAGCAGTTTAGGGGGCGGGGGACCGAACACTGAAGCTTTCTTT
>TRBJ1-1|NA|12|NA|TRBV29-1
CSTKQGNTEAFF
TGCAGCACCAAACAGGGGAACACTGAAGCTTTCTTT
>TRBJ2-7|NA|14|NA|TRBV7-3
CASSLTRYGGEQYF
TGTGCCAGCAGCTTAACCCGCTATGGGGGCGAGCAGTACTTC
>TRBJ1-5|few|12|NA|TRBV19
CASSKQNQPQHF
TGTGCCAGTAGTAAACAGAATCAGCCCCAGCATTTT
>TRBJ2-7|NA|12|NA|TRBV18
CASRDDNCEQYF
TGTGCCAGCCGGGACGACAACTGCGAGCAGTACTTC
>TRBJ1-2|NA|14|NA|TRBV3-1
CAGTMMTANYGYTF
TGTGCCGGCACGATGATGACAGCCAACTATGGCTACACCTTC
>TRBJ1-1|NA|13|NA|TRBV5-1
CASRYRENTEAFF
TGCGCCAGCAGGTACAGGGAGAACACTGAAGCTTTCTTT
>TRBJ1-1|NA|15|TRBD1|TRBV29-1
CSVGDRQDLNTEAFF
TGCAGCGTTGGGGACAGGCAGGACCTGAACACTGAAGCTTTCTTT
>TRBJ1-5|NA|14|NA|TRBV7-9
CASSLPGHGQPQHF
TGTGCCAGCAGCTTGCCGGGCCACGGTCAGCCCCAGCATTTT
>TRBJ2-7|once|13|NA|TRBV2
CANRRERNYEQYF
TGTGCCAACAGGAGAGAGAGGAATTACGAGCAGTACTTC
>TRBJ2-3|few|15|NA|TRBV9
CASSGAGSTRNTQYF
TGTGCCAGCAGCGGAGCCGGGTCTACTCGGAATACGCAGTATTTT
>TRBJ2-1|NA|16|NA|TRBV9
CTSSVGRSGSYNEQFF
TGTACCAGCAGCGTAGGCAGGTCAGGGTCGTACAATGAGCAGTTCTTC